One and the same sample provided the 20 T cell receptor beta chains below, sequenced in a study of cytomegalovirus exposure and HLA in healthy donors. PCR was performed using 60 Vbeta and 13 Jbeta primers. Sequencing was performed with immunoSEQ multiplex PCR; in TCRdb, only in-frame clones are kept and a portion is missing. The table lists under 200,000 clones, roughly 68% of them singletons. The source material was PBMCs. These receptors originate from a woman aged 25 to 45 in good health and CMV-seronegative.

V usage is TRBV7-9 and J usage is TRBJ2-2, with D possibly TRBD1 on 5 matching bases. The CDR3 length is 14 residues. V lost 5 bases and J 4 bases, leaving 11 bases between the germline ends. Germline CDR1 is SEHNR and CDR2 is FQNEAQ (reference sequence). The CDR3 loop reads CASSPDRTTGELFF. As DNA, the CDR3 is TGTGCCAGCAGCCCAGACAGAACCACCGGGGAGCTGTTTTTT.

The chain couples TRBV2 to TRBJ1-1; a weak D match, TRBD1 (6 bases). CDR1 SNHLY and CDR2 FYNNEI come from the germline V gene. Trimming removed 9 bases at V and 3 bases at J, with 11 bases between. The CDR3 totals 12 residues. The CDR3 loop reads CARGQRDTEAFF. CDR3 coding DNA: TGTGCCAGAGGACAGCGAGACACTGAAGCTTTCTTT. Full variable domain (outside the CDR3, taken from reference TRBV2 and TRBJ1-1): EPEVTQTPSHQVTQMGQEVILRCVPISNHLYFYWYRQILGQKVEFLVSFYNNEISEKSEIFDDQFSVERPDGSNFTLKIRSTKLEDSAMYFCARGQRDTEAFFGQGTRLTVV.

This clone was seen a handful of times. The chain is built from TRBV27 and TRBJ1-2; D may be TRBD1 (6 bases). The CDR3 has 15 amino acids. V gave up 4 bases and J gave up 2 bases, with 14 bases separating them. Germline CDR1 MNHEY, CDR2 SMNVEV (reference sequence). CDR3 sequence reads: CASSSAGGRNYGYTF. Written as DNA, the CDR3 is TGTGCCAGCAGTTCCGCCGGGGGGCGAAACTATGGCTACACCTTC.

CDR3 sequence: CASSQDRYQLRPQHF. The CDR3 DNA reads as TGTGCCAGCAGCCAAGACAGATATCAGTTAAGGCCCCAGCATTTT. V and J are TRBV4-2 and TRBJ1-5; D is undetermined. The CDR3 length is 15 residues. V was pared by 0 bases and J by 9 bases, with 15 bases between. Germline values: CDR1 LGHNA, CDR2 YNFKEQ.

The V call is TRBV19, the J call TRBJ2-7; a possible D gene is TRBD2 (6 bases). This CDR3 is built from 15 residues. Looked up from germline, CDR1 is LNHDA and CDR2 is SQIVND (reference sequence). V lost 4 bases, J lost 1 base, and 14 bases lay in between. CDR3 region: CASSTPQGLSYEQYF. In DNA form, the CDR3 reads TGTGCCAGTAGTACCCCCCAGGGACTTTCCTACGAGCAGTACTTC.

This chain joins TRBV5-1 and TRBJ1-1, with 9 bases identical to TRBD1. The ends lost 6 bases at V and 3 bases at J; junction bases unmatched: 9. The V gene's germline CDR1 is SGHRS and CDR2 YFSETQ. The CDR3 loop spans 15 amino acids. The DNA of the CDR3 is TGCGCCAGCAAGATGGGACAGGGTGCGGACACTGAAGCTTTCTTT. Translation gives CASKMGQGADTEAFF.

This chain uses TRBV6-1 with TRBJ2-3, with TRBD1 matching 7 bases. Germline CDR1 MNHNS, CDR2 SASEGT. This CDR3 region has 16 residues. Unmatched junction bases numbered 9, after V lost 2 bases and J lost 4 bases. CDR3 sequence reads: CASSEKGGAGADTQYF. The CDR3 region has the DNA TGTGCCAGCAGTGAAAAAGGGGGCGCTGGGGCAGATACGCAGTATTTT.

The chain is built from TRBV7-3 and TRBJ2-7, with D perhaps TRBD2 (7 bases). The CDR3 runs to 14 residues. Germline values: CDR1 SGHTA, CDR2 FQGTGA. V lost 5 bases and J 6 bases, leaving 17 bases between the germline ends. The CDR3 DNA sequence: TGTGCCAGCAGCCTCGAGGGGGGGGCCGGCGAGCAGTACTTC. Its translation is CASSLEGGAGEQYF.

This clone showed up just a few times. The V call is TRBV5-4, the J call TRBJ1-1; D is uncertain. Trimming cost V 2 bases and J 1 base, with 9 bases left between them. CDR1 is SGHNT, CDR2 YYREEE, per germline (reference sequence). The CDR3 has 14 residues. In DNA form, the CDR3 reads TGTGCCAGCAGCTTTTTAGCGGGGAACACTGAAGCTTTCTTT. Encoded protein: CASSFLAGNTEAFF.

This clone is a singleton in its sample. The V gene is TRBV30, the J gene TRBJ1-5, with D possibly being TRBD1 (5 bases). Trimming removed 5 bases at V and 2 bases at J, with 10 bases between. CDR1 and CDR2 from the germline V gene are GTSNPN and SVGIG (reference sequence). The CDR3 runs to 13 residues. The DNA of the CDR3 is TGTGCCTGGGCAGGGTTCGGCAATCAGCCCCAGCATTTT. It is translated as CAWAGFGNQPQHF.

The sample holds a few counts of this clone. The V gene is TRBV5-1, the J gene TRBJ2-2, with 7 nucleotides matching TRBD2. V dropped 6 bases and J dropped 0; count of bases not matched to a gene: 5. The length of the CDR3 is 15 residues. Germline V gene lookup returns CDR1 SGHRS and CDR2 YFSETQ. CDR3 bases: TGCGCCAGCACTAGGAGCGGGACGAACACCGGGGAGCTGTTTTTT. Residues: CASTRSGTNTGELFF.

J is TRBJ2-1 and V is TRBV5-6; possibly TRBD1 for D (6 bases). Germline CDR1 reads SGHDT; CDR2 reads YYEEEE. Between the trimmed V and J ends, which lost 2 bases and 2 bases, there was a span of 17 bases. CDR3 length: 17 amino acids. The CDR3 bases are TGTGCCAGCAGCTTTTATTCCAGGGGCATAGCCTACAATGAGCAGTTCTTC. The encoded protein is CASSFYSRGIAYNEQFF.

Here the CDR3 reads CASSFGQFGEQYF. CDR3 sequence (DNA): TGTGCCAGCAGCTTCGGACAGTTTGGCGAGCAGTACTTC. The rearrangement uses TRBV7-2 and TRBJ2-7; TRBD1 is a possible D gene (6 bases). This CDR3 has 13 amino acids. CDR1 and CDR2 from the germline V gene are SGHTA and FQGNSA. V was cut by 3 bases and J by 6 bases, with 12 bases left in between.

Only a few counts were recorded for this clone. This chain links TRBV5-6 with TRBJ2-7; maybe TRBD2 (5 bases). Trimming took off 4 bases at V and 0 bases at J, with 11 bases between the two ends. The germline V gene has CDR1 SGHDT and CDR2 YYEEEE. This CDR3 region has 14 residues. The CDR3 coding sequence is TGTGCCAGCAGCCCCGGGGAGTACTCCTACGAGCAGTACTTC. This codes for CASSPGEYSYEQYF.

This clone was counted once. The rearrangement uses TRBV4-1 and TRBJ2-3; 8 bases fit TRBD1. The junction had 3 bases not matched to a gene; V was cut back by 0 bases and J by 4 bases. The CDR3 is 15 residues long. Germline V lookup: CDR1 MGHRA, CDR2 YSYEKL. CDR3 sequence reads: CASSQEGQGADTQYF. The CDR3 DNA sequence: TGCGCCAGCAGCCAAGAAGGACAGGGTGCAGATACGCAGTATTTT.

As concerns this clone: One end of the junction fails to match germline, which may point to a read error. The CDR3 DNA reads TGTGCCAGCAGTGAATTAGGACTAGCGGGGAGTGGCGAGTTGAATTTT. It yields the protein CASSELGLAGSGELNF. The chain is built from TRBV2 and TRBJ2-3; 12 nucleotides align to TRBD2. CDR1 is SNHLY, CDR2 FYNNEI, per germline. This CDR3 has 16 residues.

V and J are TRBV7-3 and TRBJ1-1, with D unresolved. Trimming stripped 3 bases from V and 1 base from J, with 6 bases between. This CDR3 comprises 13 residues. CDR1 and CDR2 from the germline V gene are SGHTA and FQGTGA. The CDR3 DNA is TGTGCCAGCAGCTTTGCGCCGAACACTGAAGCTTTCTTT. It translates to CASSFAPNTEAFF.

This clone occurred a few times. The gene calls are TRBV10-2 and TRBJ2-7, with 8 positions matching TRBD2. The germline V gene has CDR1 WSHSY and CDR2 SAAADI. The CDR3 length is 15 residues. V shed 2 bases, J shed 0 bases, and the junction held 3 bases outside the gene matches. CDR3 in DNA: TGCGCCAGCAGTGAGCGGGAGGGCTTCTCCTACGAGCAGTACTTC. It yields the protein CASSEREGFSYEQYF.

The CDR3 nucleotides read TGTGCCAGCCTCTGGGACAAGGCCTCTGGAAACACCATATATTTT. The encoded protein is CASLWDKASGNTIYF. V is TRBV6-6 and J is TRBJ1-3; TRBD1 might be the D (6 bases). V lost 8 bases and J lost 0, with 14 bases in between. This CDR3 spans 15 amino acids. In germline, CDR1 is MNHNY, CDR2 SVGAGI (reference sequence).

In DNA, the CDR3 is TGTGCCAGCAGCGTATCGGACAGGAAGAACAATGAGCAGTTCTTC. Translated: CASSVSDRKNNEQFF. The J gene is TRBJ2-1, the V gene TRBV9, with 7 nucleotides matching TRBD1. This CDR3 has 15 amino acids. Germline V gives CDR1 SGDLS, CDR2 YYNGEE. V lost 1 base, J lost 5 bases, and 6 bases stayed unmatched.